This note documents a single TCR beta chain sequence. Authors' data handling: Nucleated cell number was recorded as an estimate derived from reference gene primer amplification. The table came from immunoSEQ multiplex PCR; TCRdb's copy has only in-frame clones and leaves some out. The V and J calls and clone size come from that table; D and trimming were worked out from the DNA. In the table there are 100,000 to 150,000 clones, 70% to 90% of which are singletons. The CDR3 consists of 14 residues. Trimming took 5 bases from V and 5 from J; bases not matched to a gene: 7. Germline CDR1 and CDR2: MNHEY and SMNVEV (reference sequence). The data were obtained in a study of blood T cell repertoires in COVID-19. Study-wide context: COVID-19 samples from acute and convalescent phases originated in the United States, Italy and Spain. From T cells, B-cell-depleted T cells, or PBMCs came the material, which was cDNA or gDNA.

Material: peripheral blood. This receptor was taken from a woman of 80 years or more with acute or convalescent COVID-19. This chain connects TRBV27 to TRBJ2-5; 8 bases line up with TRBD1. This CDR3 is CASSPRGPRETQYF. In DNA form, the CDR3 reads TGTGCCAGCAGTCCCAGGGGGCCGCGGGAGACCCAGTACTTC.